This entry features one T cell receptor (beta chain) sequence. This clonotype was seen a few times. Its recognized antigen is unknown. Base qualities are missing; no much larger clone stands one base away. The data stem from a study of response to subunit inactivated influenza vaccine (dated by TCRdb to 2016 to 2019). Notes on the research overall: Deep quantitative profiling of the T cell receptor repertoire was used in the study to follow responses to a trivalent subunit inactivated influenza vaccine.

The library was generated by RT-PCR. The instrument was an Illumina HiSeq 2500. TCRdb reprocessing: public reads trimmed at Q25 with fastp, clones called with MiXCR, in-frame beta chains kept. Identical CDR3 proteins give one entry, which carries the most common genes and DNA. A total of just under 550,000 distinct CDR3 sequences appear in this sample, under 30% of them only once. Under 3.5% of the sample lies in the top ten. According to the germline V gene, CDR1 reads SGHDT and CDR2 reads YYEEEE. Its CDR3 holds 14 amino acids, cysteine through phenylalanine. Only the CDR3 region is kept as DNA, spanning 42 bases read in frame from base 1. The V end loses 0 bases and the J end loses 7 bases, and a stretch of 13 bases separates them. What the work shows at the level of the full study, not this receptor alone: The authors suggested that each seasonal influenza vaccination may recruit only a limited number of new T cells.

The data also belong to a second study, concerning T cells expressing NK-cell markers. The second study's paper adds: The TCR beta cDNA libraries were made using 5'RACE template switching, a step that added both a universal primer site and unique molecular identifiers. About 8 donors provided sorted CD3+CD56+NKG2C+, CD3+CD56+NKG2C- and CD3+CD56-NKG2C+ T-cell subsets, whose TCR beta-chain repertoires were profiled. Among the eight sequenced donors, seven were HCMV-seropositive and one was HCMV-seronegative. In several experiments an anti-gammadeltaTCR antibody was added to restrict sorting to alphabetaTCR-expressing T cells. In several donors, the dominant CD3+CD56+NKG2C+ clonotypes were found to rank among the top 10 CD8+ clonotypes and to make up about 1.0-7.5% of CD8+ T cells. Those dominant clonotypes were again the most abundant among CD3+CD56-NKG2C+ cells in a handful of donors, at 28.3-60.1%. Whether the expanded NKG2C-expressing T cell clones were specific for HCMV antigens remained unclear. All eight donors whose samples were sequenced were randomly selected healthy volunteers, three of them men and five women. To determine HCMV serostatus, a commercial ELISA kit was used to detect HCMV-specific IgG in serum. Peripheral blood mononuclear cells were isolated from blood by Ficoll density gradient centrifugation. Magnetic immunoseparation with Miltenyi isolation kits was used to isolate CD4+ and CD8+ T cells from PBMC. Priming for cDNA synthesis came from the TCR beta constant segment, and two successive PCR amplification steps followed. Sequencing of the libraries produced 2 x 150 bp reads on Illumina HiSeq 2000/2500, MiSeq or NextSeq. MIGEC was used to demultiplex reads and group the reads by UMI, and MiTCR was used to assemble and quantify clonotypes. To remove erroneous sequences, TCR cDNA sequences were retained only when supported by two or more reads. The tcR package was used for downstream repertoire analysis, with clonotypes matched between fractions based on CDR3 nucleotide sequence plus V segment. VDJmatch was used to annotate antigen specificity against VDJdb, with one amino acid substitution in CDR3 permitted.

The material was CD4+ T cells sorted from PBMCs, obtained less than 13 days after vaccination. The clonotype originates from a man aged 50-60 years who received an inactivated influenza vaccine. Donor details come from another sample of the same person, matched by shared clones. This sequence uses TRBV5-6 and TRBJ1-2, and the D gene may be TRBD1, 5 bases matching. The CDR3 reads as follows: CASSLALRAGGYTF. DNA sequence: TGTGCCAGCAGCTTGGCCCTCAGGGCGGGTGGCTACACCTTC.